The source of this T cell receptor beta chain is a study of cytomegalovirus exposure and HLA in healthy donors. The primer mix had 60 Vbeta and 13 Jbeta primers. Libraries were prepared by immunoSEQ multiplex PCR; TCRdb keeps only in-frame clonotypes and omits some of them. Its listing shows around 78,000 clones. Trimming cost V 2 bases and J 2 bases; bases outside gene matches: 2. Germline CDR1 and CDR2: MNHNS and SASEGT. This CDR3 is built from 16 residues. Regarding the study as a whole: An apparent linkage of common viral pathogens to several of the most significant clusters emerged in a later analysis. One variant, a missense change in DCLRE1C, was linked in a later analysis to TCR beta V- and J-gene trimming. The authors listed approximately 160 TCR beta chains as cytomegalovirus-associated.

On this clone itself: Its antigen remains unidentified.

The donors comprised healthy bone marrow donors. This chain connects TRBV6-1 to TRBJ2-6; 8 nucleotides align to TRBD1. The sequencing sample was made of PBMCs. The sequence came from a man younger than 30 in good health and CMV-seropositive. CDR3 DNA: TGTGCCAGCAGTGAAATACAGGGGGCTGGGGCCAACGTCCTGACTTTC. This encodes CASSEIQGAGANVLTF.